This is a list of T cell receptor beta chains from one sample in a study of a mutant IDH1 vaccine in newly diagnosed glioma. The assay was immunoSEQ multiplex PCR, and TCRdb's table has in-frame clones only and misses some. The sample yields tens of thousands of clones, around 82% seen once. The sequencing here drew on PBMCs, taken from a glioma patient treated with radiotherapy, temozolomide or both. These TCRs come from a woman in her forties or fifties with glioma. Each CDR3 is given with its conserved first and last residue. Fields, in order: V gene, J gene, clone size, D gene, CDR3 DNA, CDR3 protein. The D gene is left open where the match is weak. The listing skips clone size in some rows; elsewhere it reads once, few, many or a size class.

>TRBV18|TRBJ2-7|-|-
TGTGCCAGCTCACCCCAGGGGAGTTCCTACGAGCAGTACTTC
CASSPQGSSYEQYF
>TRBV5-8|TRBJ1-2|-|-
TGTGCCAGCAGCTTGCCAATGTCAAGCGGCTACACCTTC
CASSLPMSSGYTF
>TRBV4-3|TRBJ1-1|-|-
TGCGCCAGCAGCCAAGATAGGGCAGGGAACACTGAAGCTTTCTTT
CASSQDRAGNTEAFF
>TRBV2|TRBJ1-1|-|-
TGTGCCAGCAGCATCAAGAAGAACACTGAAGCTTTCTTT
CASSIKKNTEAFF
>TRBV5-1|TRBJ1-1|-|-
TGCGCCAGCCACGATTTGAACACTGAAGCTTTCTTT
CASHDLNTEAFF
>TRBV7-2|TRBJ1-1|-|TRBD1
TGTGCCAGCAGCTCCCAAAGGGGACAGAGGGCTTTCTTT
CASSSQRGQRAFF
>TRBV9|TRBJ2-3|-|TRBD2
TGTGCCAGCAGCGTATCCGCGGGGGGGTCGACAGATACGCAGTATTTT
CASSVSAGGSTDTQYF
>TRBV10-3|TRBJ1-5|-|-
TGTGCCACACTTGGGGCCTCCGGGAATCAGCCCCAGCATTTT
CATLGASGNQPQHF
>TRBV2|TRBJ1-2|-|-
TGTGCCAGCAGACGGACACCGGCCTATGGCTACACCTTC
CASRRTPAYGYTF
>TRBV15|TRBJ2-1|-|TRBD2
TGTGCCACCAGCGTAAGACTAGCGGGGAAGGAGTTCTTC
CATSVRLAGKEFF
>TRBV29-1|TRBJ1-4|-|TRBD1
TGCAGCGTTTCACCTTGGGGGGGGACAGGAGACGAAAAACTGTTTTTT
CSVSPWGGTGDEKLFF
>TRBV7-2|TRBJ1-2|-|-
TGTGCCAGCAGCTTAGCAGGGGTTGAGGGCTATGGCTACACCTTC
CASSLAGVEGYGYTF
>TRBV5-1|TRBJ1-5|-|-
TGCGCCAGCAGCCCGGCGGGGGAGGGTCAGCCCCAGCATTTT
CASSPAGEGQPQHF
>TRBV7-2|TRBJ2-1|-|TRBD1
TGTGCCAGCAGCTCGCGACAGGGGGGTATCTACAATGAGCAGTTCTTC
CASSSRQGGIYNEQFF
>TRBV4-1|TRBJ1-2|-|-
TGCGCCAGCAGCCAGAACGACCGAGACTATGGCTACACCTTC
CASSQNDRDYGYTF
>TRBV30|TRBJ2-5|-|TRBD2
TGTGCCTGGAGTGGCGGACTAGCGGGGGGGCGAGAGACCCAGTACTTC
CAWSGGLAGGRETQYF
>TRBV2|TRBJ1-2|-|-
TGTGCCAGCCGGGGGCAGGCCCGTTTCTATGGCTACACCTTC
CASRGQARFYGYTF
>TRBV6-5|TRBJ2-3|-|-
TGTGCCAGCAAGTTGGACGGGGCCGATACGCAGTATTTT
CASKLDGADTQYF
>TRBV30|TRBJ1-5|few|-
TGTGCCTGGTCCCAGGGAGAAAATCAGCCCCAGCATTTT
CAWSQGENQPQHF
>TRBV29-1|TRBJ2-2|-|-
TGCAGCGTTGCTAAAGGTAGCTTGGGCACCGGGGAGCTGTTTTTT
CSVAKGSLGTGELFF